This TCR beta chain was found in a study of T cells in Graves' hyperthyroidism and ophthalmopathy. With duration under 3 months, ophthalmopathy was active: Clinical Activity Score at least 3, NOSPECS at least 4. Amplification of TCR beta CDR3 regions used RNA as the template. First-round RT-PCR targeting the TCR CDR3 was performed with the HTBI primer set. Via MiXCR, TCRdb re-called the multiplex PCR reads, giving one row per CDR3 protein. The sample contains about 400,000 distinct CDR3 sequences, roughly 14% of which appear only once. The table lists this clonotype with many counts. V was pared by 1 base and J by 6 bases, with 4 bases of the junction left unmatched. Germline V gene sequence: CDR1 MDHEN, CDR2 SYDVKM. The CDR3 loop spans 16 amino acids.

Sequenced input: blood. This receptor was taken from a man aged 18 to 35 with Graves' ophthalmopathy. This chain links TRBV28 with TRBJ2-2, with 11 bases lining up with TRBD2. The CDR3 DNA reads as TGTGCCAGCAGTTTATCGACTAGCGGGAAAGCCGGGGAGCTGTTTTTT. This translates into CASSLSTSGKAGELFF.